These 9 T cell receptor beta chains originate from one sample sequenced in a study of identical twins. A single record per CDR3 protein comes from TCRdb applying MiXCR to the 5' RACE reads. The table has 650,000 to 800,000 distinct CDR3 sequences, 8.6% seen once. These records were also assigned to another study, of yellow fever vaccine responses in identical twins.

The material sequenced was PBMCs. These receptors all come from a woman younger than 35 in good health.

The table lists this clonotype with many counts. This rearrangement joins TRBV4-3 to TRBJ2-3; unclear D gene. V was cut by 4 bases and J by 2 bases, with 16 bases left in between. From germline, CDR1 is LGHNA and CDR2 YSLEER. The length of the CDR3 is 16 residues. CDR3: CASSLTLGKPTDTQYF. Here the CDR3 DNA reads TGCGCCAGCAGCCTCACTTTGGGAAAACCCACAGATACGCAGTATTTT.

This clonotype was seen at least ten times. The chain employs TRBV20-1 and TRBJ2-2; the D is unclear. The CDR3 loop spans 12 amino acids. Germline-derived CDR1 and CDR2 are DFQATT and SNEGSKA (reference sequence). CDR3 DNA: TGCACTGGAACAACGAACACCGGGGAGCTGTTTTTT. Its protein is CTGTTNTGELFF.

V and J are TRBV7-9 and TRBJ1-6; tentative D call: TRBD1 (6 bases). This CDR3 has 13 amino acids. Deletions cut 4 bases from V and 6 bases from J, with 7 bases between. The germline V gene encodes CDR1 SEHNR and CDR2 FQNEAQ (reference sequence). The CDR3 bases are TGTGCCAGCAGCTCACAGGGTAATTCACCCCTCCACTTT. It translates to CASSSQGNSPLHF.

This clonotype was detected ten times or more. The CDR3 bases are TGTGCCAGCAGCCTCCAGACCGGGGAGCTGTTTTTT. It encodes CASSLQTGELFF. The rearrangement uses TRBV7-8 and TRBJ2-2; D is unclear. There are 12 residues in the CDR3. The V end lost 5 bases, the J end lost 5 bases, and 6 bases lay between the germline ends. CDR1 and CDR2 from the germline V gene are SGHVS and FQNEAQ.

V gene TRBV2 combines with J gene TRBJ1-5, with D hard to call. In germline, CDR1 is SNHLY, CDR2 FYNNEI. The CDR3 sequence is 16 residues long. V was shortened by 0 bases and J by 0 bases, with 9 bases between the two germline ends. CDR3 region: CASSEALRDSNQPQHF. The CDR3 coding sequence is TGTGCCAGCAGTGAAGCCCTCAGAGATAGCAATCAGCCCCAGCATTTT.

The chain uses TRBV20-1 and TRBJ1-2, with TRBD1 matching over 8 bases. The CDR3 contains 14 residues. CDR1 is DFQATT, CDR2 SNEGSKA, per germline (reference sequence). V trimming: 0 bases; J trimming: 8 bases; junction bases outside the gene matches: 8. The CDR3 loop reads CSARDLRGQGGYTF. CDR3 nucleotide sequence: TGCAGTGCTAGAGATCTCAGGGGGCAAGGGGGCTACACCTTC.

About this clonotype itself: The germline gene is not matched at one end of the junction; a read error may be the cause. The gene calls are TRBV20-1 and TRBJ2-2; D remains unclear. Per germline, CDR1 DFQATT and CDR2 SNEGSKA (reference sequence). This CDR3 has 12 residues. Here the CDR3 reads CSARVNTGELFF. The DNA of the CDR3 is TGCAGTGCTAGAGTTAACACTGGGGAGCTGTTTTTT.

A single count supports this clonotype. The V call is TRBV18, the J call TRBJ2-7, with D perhaps TRBD2 (6 bases). This CDR3 has 14 amino acids. Germline CDR1 reads KGHSH; CDR2 reads LQKENI. V was trimmed by 1 base and J by 4 bases, leaving 11 bases between them. CDR3 nucleotide sequence: TGTGCCAGCTCACCACTATCTAGCGTTTACGAGCAGTACTTC. It codes for CASSPLSSVYEQYF.

A single count supports this clonotype. This chain links TRBV12-3 or TRBV12-4 with TRBJ2-2, with TRBD1 identical over 8 bases. This CDR3 contains 15 residues. After removal of 0 bases from V and 6 bases from J, the junction contained 3 bases not matched to a gene. CDR3 in amino acids: CASSLARTGSGELFF. The CDR3 bases are TGTGCCAGCAGTTTAGCCCGGACAGGGTCCGGGGAGCTGTTTTTT.